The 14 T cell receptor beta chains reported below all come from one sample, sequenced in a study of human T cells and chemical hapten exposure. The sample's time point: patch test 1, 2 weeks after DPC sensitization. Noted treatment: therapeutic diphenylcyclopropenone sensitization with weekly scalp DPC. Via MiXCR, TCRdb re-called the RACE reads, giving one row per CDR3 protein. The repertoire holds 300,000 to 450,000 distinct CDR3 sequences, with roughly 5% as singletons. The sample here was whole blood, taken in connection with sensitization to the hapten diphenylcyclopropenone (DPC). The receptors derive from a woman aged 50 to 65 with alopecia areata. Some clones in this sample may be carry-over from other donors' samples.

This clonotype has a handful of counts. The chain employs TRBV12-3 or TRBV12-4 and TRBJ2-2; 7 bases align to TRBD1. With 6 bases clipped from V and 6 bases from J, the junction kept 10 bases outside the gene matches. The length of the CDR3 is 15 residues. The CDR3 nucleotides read TGTGCCAGCAGCTATCGACAGGGTTGGTCCGGGGAGCTGTTTTTT. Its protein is CASSYRQGWSGELFF.

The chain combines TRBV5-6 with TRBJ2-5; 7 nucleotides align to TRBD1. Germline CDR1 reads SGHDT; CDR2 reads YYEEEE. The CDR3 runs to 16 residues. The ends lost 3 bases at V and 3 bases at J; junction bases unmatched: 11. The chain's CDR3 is CASSWRTGSYEETQYF. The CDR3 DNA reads TGTGCCAGCAGCTGGAGGACAGGATCCTACGAAGAGACCCAGTACTTC. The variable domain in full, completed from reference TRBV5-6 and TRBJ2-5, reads DAGVTQSPTHLIKTRGQQVTLRCSPKSGHDTVSWYQQALGQGPQFIFQYYEEEERQRGNFPDRFSGHQFPNYSSELNVNALLLGDSALYLCASSWRTGSYEETQYFGPGTRLLVL.

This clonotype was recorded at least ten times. In nucleotides, the CDR3 is TGTGCCAGCCGAGGGCTCCTCAGTGGAAACACCATATATTTT. Encoded protein: CASRGLLSGNTIYF. This chain connects TRBV28 to TRBJ1-3; D is undetermined. Germline lookup yields CDR1 MDHEN and CDR2 SYDVKM. Trimming cost V 8 bases and J 3 bases, with 14 bases left between them. The length of the CDR3 is 14 residues.

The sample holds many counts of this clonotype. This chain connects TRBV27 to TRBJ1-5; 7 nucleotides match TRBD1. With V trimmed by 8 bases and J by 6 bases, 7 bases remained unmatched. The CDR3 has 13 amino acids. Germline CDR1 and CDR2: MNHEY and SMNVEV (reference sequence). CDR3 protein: CASASTGIQPQHF. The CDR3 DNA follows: TGTGCCAGCGCCTCGACAGGGATTCAGCCCCAGCATTTT.

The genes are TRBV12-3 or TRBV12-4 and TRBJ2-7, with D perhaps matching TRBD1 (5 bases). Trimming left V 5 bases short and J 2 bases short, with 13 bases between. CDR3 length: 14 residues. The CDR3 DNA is TGTGCCAGCAGTCTTGGAGACAGCCCCTACGAGCAGTACTTC. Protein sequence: CASSLGDSPYEQYF.

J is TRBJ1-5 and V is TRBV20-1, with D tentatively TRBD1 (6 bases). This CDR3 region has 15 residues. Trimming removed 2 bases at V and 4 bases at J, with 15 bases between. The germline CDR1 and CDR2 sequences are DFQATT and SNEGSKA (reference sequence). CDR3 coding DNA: TGCAGTGCTAGACCCAATCAAGGGGGGAATCAGCCCCAGCATTTT. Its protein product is CSARPNQGGNQPQHF.

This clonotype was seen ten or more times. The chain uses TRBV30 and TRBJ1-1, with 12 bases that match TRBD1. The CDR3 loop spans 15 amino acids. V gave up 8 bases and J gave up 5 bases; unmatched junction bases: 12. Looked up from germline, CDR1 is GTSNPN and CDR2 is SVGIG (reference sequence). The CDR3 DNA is TGTGCCCAAAGGCGGGACAGGGGGCGAGGAACTGAAGCTTTCTTT. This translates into CAQRRDRGRGTEAFF.

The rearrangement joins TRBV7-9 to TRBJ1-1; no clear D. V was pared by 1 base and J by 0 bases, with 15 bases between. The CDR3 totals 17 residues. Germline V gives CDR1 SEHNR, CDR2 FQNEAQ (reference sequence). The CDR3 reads CASSLGREGPMNTEAFF. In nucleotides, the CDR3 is TGTGCCAGCAGCTTAGGTCGCGAGGGCCCAATGAACACTGAAGCTTTCTTT.

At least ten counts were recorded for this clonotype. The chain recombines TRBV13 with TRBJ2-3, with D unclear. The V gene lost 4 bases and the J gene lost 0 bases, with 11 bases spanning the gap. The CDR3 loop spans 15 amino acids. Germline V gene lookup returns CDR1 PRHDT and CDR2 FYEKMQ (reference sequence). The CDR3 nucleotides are TGTGCCAGCAGCTCACGGTTGACTAGCACAGATACGCAGTATTTT. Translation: CASSSRLTSTDTQYF.

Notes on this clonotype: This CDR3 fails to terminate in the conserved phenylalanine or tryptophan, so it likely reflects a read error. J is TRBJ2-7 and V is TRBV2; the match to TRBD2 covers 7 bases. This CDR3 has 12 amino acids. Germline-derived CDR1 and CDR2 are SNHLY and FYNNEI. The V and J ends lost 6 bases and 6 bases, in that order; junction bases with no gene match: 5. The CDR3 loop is CASRAGSVEQYL. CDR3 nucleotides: TGTGCCAGCAGAGCGGGATCGGTCGAGCAGTACCTC.

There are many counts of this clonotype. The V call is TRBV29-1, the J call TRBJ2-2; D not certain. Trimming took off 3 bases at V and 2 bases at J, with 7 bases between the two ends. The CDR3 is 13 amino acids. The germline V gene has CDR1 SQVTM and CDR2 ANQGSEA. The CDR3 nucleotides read TGCAGCGTTGAGACATTAAACACCGGGGAGCTGTTTTTT. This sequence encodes CSVETLNTGELFF.

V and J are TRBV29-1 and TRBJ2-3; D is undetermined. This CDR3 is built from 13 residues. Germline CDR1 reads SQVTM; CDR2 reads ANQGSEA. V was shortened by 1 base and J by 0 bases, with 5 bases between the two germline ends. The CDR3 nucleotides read TGCAGCGTTGAAGCGGCCAGCACAGATACGCAGTATTTT. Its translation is CSVEAASTDTQYF.

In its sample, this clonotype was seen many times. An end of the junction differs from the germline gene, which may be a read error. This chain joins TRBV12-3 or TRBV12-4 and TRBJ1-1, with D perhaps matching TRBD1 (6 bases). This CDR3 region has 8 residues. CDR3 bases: TGTGCCAGCAGTTACAGGGCCTTT. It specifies CASSYRAF.

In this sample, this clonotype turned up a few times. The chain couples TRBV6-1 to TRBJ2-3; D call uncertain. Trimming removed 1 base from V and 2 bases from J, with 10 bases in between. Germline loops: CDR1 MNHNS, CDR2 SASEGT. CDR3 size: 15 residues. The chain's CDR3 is CASSEVVHNTDTQYF. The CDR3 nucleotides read TGTGCCAGCAGTGAAGTAGTACATAACACAGATACGCAGTATTTT.